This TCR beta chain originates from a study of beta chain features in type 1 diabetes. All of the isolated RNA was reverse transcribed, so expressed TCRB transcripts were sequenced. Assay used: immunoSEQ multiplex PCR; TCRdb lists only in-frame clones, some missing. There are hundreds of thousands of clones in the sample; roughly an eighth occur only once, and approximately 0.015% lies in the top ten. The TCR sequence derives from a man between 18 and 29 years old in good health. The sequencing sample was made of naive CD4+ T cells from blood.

Here the CDR3 reads CASSLGWLAVVDTQYF. The CDR3, as DNA: TGTGCCAGCAGCTTAGGATGGCTAGCAGTTGTAGATACGCAGTATTTT. The rearrangement joins TRBV7-2 to TRBJ2-3; D perhaps matches TRBD2 (5 bases). This CDR3 has 16 residues. Germline CDR1 SGHTA, CDR2 FQGNSA. Trimming pared 1 base from V and 5 bases from J, leaving 16 bases between.